A single sample gave rise to the 12 T cell receptor beta chains below, sequenced in a study of T cell changes during pregnancy in multiple sclerosis. Profiling relied on immunoSEQ multiplex PCR, and the TCRdb table lists in-frame clones only, not all of them. The sample has approximately 39,000 clones, around 92% seen once. The sample was PBMCs (not recorded whether the cells were cultured). The receptors shown here come from a female donor with multiple sclerosis, enrolled in a pregnancy study.

The rearrangement uses TRBV5-1 and TRBJ2-4, with 8 bases that match TRBD2. Germline CDR1 and CDR2: SGHRS and YFSETQ. This CDR3 has 16 residues. V lost 1 base and J lost 7; bases outside the gene matches: 10. Written as DNA, the CDR3 is TGCGCCAGCAGCTTGCTTGCAGCGGGAGAATTGAACATTCAGTACTTC. Translating it yields CASSLLAAGELNIQYF.

The rearrangement links TRBV10-3 to TRBJ1-1; weak D call: TRBD1 (6 bases). The CDR3 is 16 amino acids. Germline V gene lookup returns CDR1 ENHRY and CDR2 SYGVKD. The ends were cut back, 0 bases at V and 2 bases at J, with 13 bases in the middle. The CDR3 loop is CAISESAGGLNTEAFF. Here the CDR3 DNA reads TGTGCCATCAGTGAGTCTGCCGGGGGCTTAAACACTGAAGCTTTCTTT.

This chain links TRBV11-2 with TRBJ2-6, with 10 bases that match TRBD2. Trimming took 3 bases from V and 4 from J; bases not matched to a gene: 9. CDR1 and CDR2 (germline): SGHAT, FQNNGV. This CDR3 has 18 residues. CDR3 region: CASSFLAGVFSGANVLTF. The CDR3 nucleotides read TGTGCCAGCAGCTTCCTAGCGGGAGTTTTCTCGGGGGCCAACGTCCTGACTTTC.

The chain has TRBV7-2 and TRBJ2-3, with 7 nucleotides matching TRBD2. Germline CDR1 and CDR2: SGHTA and FQGNSA. Losses at the gene ends were 5 bases for V and 4 bases for J; bases not matched to a gene: 9. CDR3 size: 15 residues. The CDR3 is CASSLLGRGPDTQYF. The CDR3 DNA reads TGTGCCAGCAGCCTCCTGGGGAGGGGTCCAGATACGCAGTATTTT.

V is TRBV19 and J is TRBJ2-7; D is possibly TRBD2 (6 bases). Deletions cut 4 bases from V and 1 base from J, with 8 bases between. CDR1 is LNHDA and CDR2 is SQIVND in the germline V gene (reference sequence). This CDR3 is built from 13 residues. The CDR3 nucleotides are TGTGCCAGTAGTAGCGCGGGATCCTACGAGCAGTACTTC. It yields the protein CASSSAGSYEQYF.

The chain links TRBV11-2 to TRBJ2-2; D is possibly TRBD2 (6 bases). The CDR3 is made up of 16 amino acids. V dropped 5 bases and J dropped 5 bases, with 18 bases sitting between them. The germline V gene has CDR1 SGHAT and CDR2 FQNNGV. As DNA, the CDR3 is TGTGCCAGCAGCCCCGGTAGCGGAGGGAGGACCGGGGAGCTGTTTTTT. This gives the protein CASSPGSGGRTGELFF.

The V and J genes are TRBV10-3 and TRBJ2-2; TRBD2 agrees at 10 bases. Germline V gene lookup returns CDR1 ENHRY and CDR2 SYGVKD. The CDR3 sequence is 15 residues long. V dropped 5 bases and J dropped 7; count of bases not matched to a gene: 7. CDR3 nucleotide sequence: TGTGCCATCAGTCCCGAGCGGGAGGGCGGCGGGGAGCTGTTTTTT. Its translation is CAISPEREGGGELFF.

This chain joins TRBV30 and TRBJ1-5; D remains ambiguous. Germline V lookup: CDR1 GTSNPN, CDR2 SVGIG (reference sequence). The CDR3 is made up of 13 amino acids. Trimming pared 2 bases from V and 3 bases from J, leaving 8 bases between. This chain's CDR3 is CAWSLRNNQPQHF. The DNA for the CDR3 is TGTGCCTGGAGTCTCAGAAACAATCAGCCCCAGCATTTT. The full variable domain, completed using reference TRBV30 and TRBJ1-5, is SQTIHQWPATLVQPVGSPLSLECTVEGTSNPNLYWYRQAAGRGLQLLFYSVGIGQISSEVPQNLSASRPQDRQFILSSKKLLLSDSGFYLCAWSLRNNQPQHFGDGTRLSIL.

This CDR3 reads CASSRSPGNTDTQYF. DNA for the CDR3: TGCGCCAGCAGCCGAAGTCCCGGCAACACAGATACGCAGTATTTT. V and J are TRBV4-3 and TRBJ2-3; D not resolved. The V gene's germline CDR1 is LGHNA and CDR2 YSLEER. Deletions cut 4 bases from V and 2 bases from J, with 13 bases between. CDR3 length: 15 residues.

This chain uses TRBV14 with TRBJ2-1, with 7 bases matching TRBD1. This CDR3 is built from 14 residues. The J segment lost 4 bases and the V segment lost 5 bases, leaving 5 bases of the junction unmatched. Germline assignment: CDR1 SGHDN and CDR2 FVKESK. DNA for the CDR3: TGTGCCAGCAGCAACCGGGACAGTTACAATGAGCAGTTCTTC. This encodes CASSNRDSYNEQFF.

V usage is TRBV6-5 and J usage is TRBJ2-5, with 10 bases matching TRBD2. V was clipped by 2 bases and J by 6 bases; unmatched bases: 6. The germline V gene has CDR1 MNHEY and CDR2 SVGAGI. CDR3 length equals 15 residues. CDR3 DNA: TGTGCCAGCAGTTACCGTAGCGGGAGGAGGAAGACCCAGTACTTC. This codes for CASSYRSGRRKTQYF.

The sample holds one count of this clone. V is TRBV9 and J is TRBJ2-7; D could derive from TRBD1 or TRBD2 (6 bases each). V lost 3 bases, J lost 2 bases, and 15 bases lay in between. CDR1 and CDR2 from the germline V gene are SGDLS and YYNGEE. The CDR3 is 15 amino acids. For the CDR3, the DNA is TGTGCCAGCAGCGAAGGGGGGCAGGGACCCTACGAGCAGTACTTC. Translation: CASSEGGQGPYEQYF.